This entry lists 24 T cell receptor beta chains sequenced from one sample in a study of cytomegalovirus exposure and HLA in healthy donors. PCR primers comprised 60 Vbeta and 13 Jbeta primers. TCRdb keeps only in-frame clones here, not all; method: immunoSEQ multiplex PCR. Here the sample spans approximately 160,000 clones, approximately 77% being singletons. Sequencing used PBMCs. Receptors originate from a male donor in good health and CMV-seropositive.

The chain uses TRBV25-1 and TRBJ1-4; D unclear. Germline CDR1 is MGHDK and CDR2 is SYGVNS. The CDR3 covers 15 residues. The V gene lost 2 bases and the J gene lost 4 bases, with 11 bases spanning the gap. In DNA form, the CDR3 reads TGTGCCAGCAGTGAAGGTTCGGGTTTTAATGAAAAACTGTTTTTT. As protein: CASSEGSGFNEKLFF.

The table lists this clone with a count of one. The chain links TRBV9 to TRBJ1-2, with a tentative D call TRBD1 (6 bases). CDR1 and CDR2 (germline): SGDLS, YYNGEE. This CDR3 is 14 amino acids long. V was clipped by 7 bases and J by 4 bases, with 17 bases between them. CDR3 loop: CASSGNRASYGYTF. CDR3 bases: TGTGCCAGCTCGGGGAACAGGGCATCCTATGGCTACACCTTC.

The chain combines TRBV29-1 with TRBJ2-1, with TRBD2 identical over 13 bases. V was clipped by 1 base and J by 4 bases; unmatched bases: 4. This CDR3 comprises 16 residues. The germline V gene encodes CDR1 SQVTM and CDR2 ANQGSEA. The CDR3 spells CSVEGLAGGRYNEQFF. DNA for the CDR3: TGCAGCGTTGAAGGACTAGCGGGGGGACGGTACAATGAGCAGTTCTTC.

The rearrangement uses TRBV4-1 and TRBJ1-5; D might be TRBD1 (5 bases). The CDR3 extends over 16 amino acids. CDR1 and CDR2 (germline): MGHRA, YSYEKL. Between the trimmed V and J ends, which lost 0 bases and 5 bases, there was a span of 14 bases. CDR3 DNA: TGCGCCAGCAGCCAAGATATGTCGCAGGGTTATCAGCCCCAGCATTTT. As protein: CASSQDMSQGYQPQHF.

The sample holds a few counts of this clone. The chain combines TRBV13 with TRBJ1-4, with 8 bases that match TRBD1. Germline CDR1 and CDR2: PRHDT and FYEKMQ (reference sequence). The V gene end was trimmed by 5 bases and the J gene end by 10 bases; junction bases not matched to a gene: 9. This CDR3 region has 14 residues. The CDR3 DNA sequence: TGTGCCAGCAGCCCCGGGACAGGTGATGGAAAACTGTTTTTT. As protein: CASSPGTGDGKLFF. Complete variable domain (other parts from reference TRBV13 and TRBJ1-4): AAGVIQSPRHLIKEKRETATLKCYPIPRHDTVYWYQQGPGQDPQFLISFYEKMQSDKGSIPDRFSAQQFSDYHSELNMSSLELGDSALYFCASSPGTGDGKLFFGSGTQLSVL.

The chain employs TRBV7-8 and TRBJ1-3, with D possibly TRBD1 on 6 matching bases. The germline CDR1 and CDR2 sequences are SGHVS and FQNEAQ. The CDR3 runs 16 residues. V was trimmed by 5 bases and J by 5 bases, leaving 19 bases between them. The DNA for the CDR3 is TGTGCCAGCAGCCCACGCCTCCGGGACAAGAGAAACACCATATATTTT. It is translated as CASSPRLRDKRNTIYF.

V gene TRBV2 combines with J gene TRBJ2-3; TRBD2 might be the D (6 bases). From germline, CDR1 is SNHLY and CDR2 FYNNEI. V lost 6 bases and J 5 bases, leaving 18 bases between the germline ends. The length of the CDR3 is 15 residues. The CDR3 nucleotides read TGTGCCAGCAGGCATGCTAGCGCGGGGCGAGATACGCAGTATTTT. Its translation: CASRHASAGRDTQYF.

The chain joins TRBV5-6 to TRBJ2-2; maybe TRBD1 (5 bases). The CDR3 consists of 15 residues. The germline gives CDR1 SGHDT, CDR2 YYEEEE. With 2 bases removed from V and 2 bases from J, the gap between germline ends came to 10 bases. The CDR3, as DNA: TGTGCCAGCAGCTTTGACAGACATAACACCGGGGAGCTGTTTTTT. Encoded protein: CASSFDRHNTGELFF.

This chain connects TRBV19 to TRBJ1-6, with TRBD1 as a possible D gene (5 bases). There are 14 residues in the CDR3. V lost 4 bases and J lost 7, with 11 bases in between. CDR1 is LNHDA, CDR2 SQIVND, per germline (reference sequence). This chain's CDR3 is CASSSQGGNSPLHF. CDR3 DNA: TGTGCCAGTAGTAGTCAGGGTGGGAATTCACCCCTCCACTTT.

V gene TRBV5-1 combines with J gene TRBJ2-7; the match to TRBD2 covers 10 bases. Losses at the gene ends were 5 bases for V and 3 bases for J; bases not matched to a gene: 8. Germline lookup yields CDR1 SGHRS and CDR2 YFSETQ. The CDR3 runs 15 residues. The CDR3, as DNA: TGCGCCAGCAGTCCAGATAGCGGGGGGTTCTACGAGCAGTACTTC. It codes for CASSPDSGGFYEQYF.

This sequence joins TRBV4-3 and TRBJ1-1; D unresolved. Deletions cut 4 bases from V and 3 bases from J, with 15 bases between. This CDR3 is 15 amino acids long. The germline V gene has CDR1 LGHNA and CDR2 YSLEER. The chain's CDR3 is CASSPGVGLDTEAFF. For the CDR3, the DNA is TGCGCCAGCAGCCCCGGGGTTGGGTTGGACACTGAAGCTTTCTTT.

A word on this clone: Other DNA sequences in this specimen translate into the identical CDR3. The rearrangement uses TRBV14 and TRBJ2-2, with 8 positions matching TRBD2. The germline gives CDR1 SGHDN, CDR2 FVKESK. V lost 4 bases, J lost 4 bases, and 5 bases stayed unmatched. There are 15 residues in the CDR3. The CDR3 reads CASSPFRGGTGELFF. The CDR3 DNA sequence: TGTGCCAGCAGCCCCTTCCGGGGGGGCACCGGGGAGCTGTTTTTT.

This clone was observed once. The V and J genes are TRBV5-1 and TRBJ1-1; 10 nucleotides agree with TRBD1. The CDR3 runs to 14 residues. V shed 4 bases, J shed 1 base, and the junction held 1 base outside the gene matches. Germline lookup yields CDR1 SGHRS and CDR2 YFSETQ. The DNA of the CDR3 is TGCGCCAGCAGCCGGGACAGGGGGAACACTGAAGCTTTCTTT. Its translation: CASSRDRGNTEAFF.

This chain connects TRBV7-6 to TRBJ2-7; the D gene is possibly TRBD2 (7 bases). CDR1 and CDR2 (germline): SGHVS, FNYEAQ. The CDR3 runs to 15 residues. Deletions cut 4 bases from V and 4 bases from J, with 17 bases between. The CDR3 region has the DNA TGTGCCAGCAGCTCAGGGAGGGGGGGGAATTACGAGCAGTACTTC. Amino acid sequence: CASSSGRGGNYEQYF.

The rearrangement uses TRBV21-1 and TRBJ1-1. TRBV21-1 is assigned pseudogene status. There are 14 residues in the CDR3. In DNA, the CDR3 is TGTGCCAGCAGCCCTGAGGAAGGAGGCAGTAAGGCTTTCTTT. Protein: CASSPEEGGSKAFF.

The chain uses TRBV7-9 and TRBJ2-3, with 10 bases lining up with TRBD2. Germline V gene sequence: CDR1 SEHNR, CDR2 FQNEAQ (reference sequence). Trimming at V came to 2 bases and at J to 2 bases, leaving 1 base not matched to a gene. The CDR3 runs to 15 residues. CDR3 region: CASSLSGGATDTQYF. CDR3 DNA sequence: TGTGCCAGCAGCTTAAGCGGGGGGGCCACAGATACGCAGTATTTT.

The chain carries TRBV6-5 and TRBJ1-1; D may be TRBD1 (5 bases). The CDR3 loop spans 11 amino acids. V lost 8 bases to trimming and J lost 6 bases, with 10 bases between them. Germline lookup yields CDR1 MNHEY and CDR2 SVGAGI. CDR3 in amino acids: CASAQGAEAFF. As DNA, the CDR3 is TGTGCCAGCGCCCAGGGTGCTGAAGCTTTCTTT.

This chain links TRBV30 with TRBJ2-7; 7 bases agree with TRBD1. J was trimmed by 2 bases and V by 7 bases; bases with no gene match: 5. This CDR3 is 12 amino acids long. Looked up from germline, CDR1 is GTSNPN and CDR2 is SVGIG (reference sequence). The CDR3 spells CASDREPYEQYF. CDR3 sequence (DNA): TGTGCCTCCGACAGGGAACCCTACGAGCAGTACTTC.

V gene TRBV6-6 combines with J gene TRBJ1-2, with TRBD1 matching 8 bases. This CDR3 has 15 residues. The V gene end was trimmed by 2 bases and the J gene end by 0 bases; junction bases not matched to a gene: 2. Germline assignment: CDR1 MNHNY and CDR2 SVGAGI (reference sequence). The CDR3 DNA is TGTGCCAGCAGTTACGACAGGGGAGCTAACTATGGCTACACCTTC. It is translated as CASSYDRGANYGYTF.

This rearrangement joins TRBV11-1 to TRBJ2-5; TRBD2 is a possible D gene (6 bases). The germline gives CDR1 SGHAT, CDR2 FQDESV (reference sequence). The CDR3 sequence is 17 residues long. Trimming removed 3 bases at V and 1 base at J, with 18 bases between. DNA of the CDR3: TGTGCCAGCAGCTTTCGGCTTCTGGCGGGGCCCCAAGAGACCCAGTACTTC. Translation: CASSFRLLAGPQETQYF.

The chain has TRBV30 and TRBJ2-3, with D possibly being TRBD2 (5 bases). The V and J ends lost 2 bases and 8 bases respectively, with 17 bases between them. Germline CDR1 reads GTSNPN; CDR2 reads SVGIG (reference sequence). The CDR3 totals 14 residues. In DNA form, the CDR3 reads TGTGCCTGGAGTCAACTAGGGCAGTTAGGTACGCAGTATTTT. This encodes CAWSQLGQLGTQYF.

The sample holds one count of this clone. The chain employs TRBV5-4 and TRBJ1-3; 7 bases align to TRBD1. V lost 4 bases, J lost 5 bases, and 6 bases stayed unmatched. The germline V gene encodes CDR1 SGHNT and CDR2 YYREEE (reference sequence). This CDR3 region has 14 residues. In DNA form, the CDR3 reads TGTGCCAGCAGCCAAGGGGGCTTTCGAAACACCATATATTTT. This sequence encodes CASSQGGFRNTIYF.

This rearrangement joins TRBV18 to TRBJ1-2, with D maybe TRBD1 (6 bases). The CDR3 spans 17 residues. The V gene lost 3 bases and the J gene lost 4 bases, with 21 bases spanning the gap. In germline, CDR1 is KGHSH, CDR2 LQKENI. The CDR3 sequence is CASSPSLGGATPYGYTF. The CDR3 DNA reads TGTGCCAGCTCACCCTCTCTAGGGGGGGCCACCCCCTATGGCTACACCTTC.

This clone was detected a few times. The chain links TRBV2 to TRBJ1-4, with TRBD1 as a possible D gene (5 bases). Germline values: CDR1 SNHLY, CDR2 FYNNEI. CDR3 size: 13 residues. V lost 8 bases, J lost 5 bases, and 12 bases lay in between. The CDR3 nucleotides read TGTGCCAGCGCCGGACAAGGAAATGAAAAACTGTTTTTT. This sequence encodes CASAGQGNEKLFF.